This entry features one T cell receptor (beta chain) sequence. Its specificity is not known. This record belongs to a study of graft-versus-host responses after intestinal transplantation. Study-level information: Recipients obtained multivisceral, liver-intestinal, or isolated intestinal transplants.

Some clones are missing from TCRdb's copy, which holds only in-frame ones; the method was immunoSEQ multiplex PCR. The repertoire consists of under 150,000 clones, with over 80% occurring once and the leading ten covering roughly 0.11%. Study-wide findings and caveats: Investigators detected GvH clones in recipient marrow, with some emerging earlier in ileum or blood. Graft-donor T cell macrochimerism coincided with high graft-versus-host to host-versus-graft clonal ratios in allografts. Early after transplant, HvG clones declined as circulating GvH clones peaked.

Germline V CDR1 and CDR2: MNHEY, SVGAGI. There are 14 residues in the CDR3. V was shortened by 5 bases and J by 3 bases, with 12 bases between the two germline ends. The TCR comes from a human donor who received an intestinal transplant. The source material was unstimulated CD4+ T cells sorted from spleen or lymph node cells, sampled before intestinal transplant. The rearrangement links TRBV6-5 to TRBJ2-3; D uncertain. The chain's CDR3 is CASSPGGSTDTQYF. DNA for the CDR3: TGTGCCAGCAGTCCCGGTGGTTCAACAGATACGCAGTATTTT.